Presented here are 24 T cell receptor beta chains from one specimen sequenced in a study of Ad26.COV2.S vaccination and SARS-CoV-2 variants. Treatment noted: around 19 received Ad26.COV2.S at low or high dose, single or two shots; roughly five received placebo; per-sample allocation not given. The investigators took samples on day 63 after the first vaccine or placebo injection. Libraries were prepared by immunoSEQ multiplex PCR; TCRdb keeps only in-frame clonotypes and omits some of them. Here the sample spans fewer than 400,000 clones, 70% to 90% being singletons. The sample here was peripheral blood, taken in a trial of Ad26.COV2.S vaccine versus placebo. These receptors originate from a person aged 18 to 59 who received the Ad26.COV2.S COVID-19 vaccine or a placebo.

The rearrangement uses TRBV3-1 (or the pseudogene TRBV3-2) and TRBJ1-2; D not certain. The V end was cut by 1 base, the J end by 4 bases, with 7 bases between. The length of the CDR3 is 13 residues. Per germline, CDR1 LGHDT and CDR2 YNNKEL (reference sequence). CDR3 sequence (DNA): TGTGCCAGCAGCCAAGGGCAGAGCTATGGCTACACCTTC. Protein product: CASSQGQSYGYTF.

The CDR3 loop is CASSRTQGSEAFF. The CDR3 region has the DNA TGTGCCAGCAGTAGGACACAGGGATCTGAAGCTTTCTTT. V usage is TRBV6-5 and J usage is TRBJ1-1; perhaps TRBD1 as D (6 bases). CDR3 length: 13 amino acids. CDR1 is MNHEY, CDR2 SVGAGI, per germline. V was pared by 5 bases and J by 6 bases, with 13 bases between.

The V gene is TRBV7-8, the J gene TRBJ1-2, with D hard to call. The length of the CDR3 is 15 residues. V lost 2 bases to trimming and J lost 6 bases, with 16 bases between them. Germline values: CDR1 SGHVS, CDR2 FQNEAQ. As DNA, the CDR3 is TGTGCCAGCAGCTTACCTTGGACGGGTAGAGATGGCTACACCTTC. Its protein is CASSLPWTGRDGYTF.

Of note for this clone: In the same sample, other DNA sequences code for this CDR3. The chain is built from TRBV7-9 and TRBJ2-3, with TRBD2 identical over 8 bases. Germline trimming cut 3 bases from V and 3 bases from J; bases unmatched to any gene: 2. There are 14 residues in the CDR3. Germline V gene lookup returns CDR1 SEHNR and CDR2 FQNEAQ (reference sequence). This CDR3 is CASSFSGATDTQYF. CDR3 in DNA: TGTGCCAGCAGCTTTAGCGGGGCGACAGATACGCAGTATTTT.

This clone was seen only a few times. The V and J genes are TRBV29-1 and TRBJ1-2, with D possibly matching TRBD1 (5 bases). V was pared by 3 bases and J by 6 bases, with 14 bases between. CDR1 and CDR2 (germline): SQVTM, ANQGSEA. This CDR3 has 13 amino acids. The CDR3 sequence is CSVETSGHHGYTF. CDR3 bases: TGCAGCGTTGAGACGAGCGGACATCATGGCTACACCTTC.

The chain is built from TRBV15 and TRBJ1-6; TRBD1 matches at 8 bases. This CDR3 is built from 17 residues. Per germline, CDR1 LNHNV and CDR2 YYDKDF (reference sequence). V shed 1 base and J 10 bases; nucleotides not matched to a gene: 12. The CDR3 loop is CATSRAQGALGGSPLHF. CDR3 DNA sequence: TGTGCCACCAGCAGAGCCCAGGGGGCGCTTGGGGGGTCACCCCTCCACTTT.

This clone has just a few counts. DNA of the CDR3: TGTGCCAGCAGCTTGGACAGACAATCAAATTCACCCCTCCACTTT. Protein product: CASSLDRQSNSPLHF. The chain uses TRBV5-5 and TRBJ1-6; D remains unclear. The V gene's germline CDR1 is SGHKS and CDR2 YYEKEE (reference sequence). The length of the CDR3 is 15 residues. The V end was cut by 0 bases, the J end by 7 bases, with 11 bases between.

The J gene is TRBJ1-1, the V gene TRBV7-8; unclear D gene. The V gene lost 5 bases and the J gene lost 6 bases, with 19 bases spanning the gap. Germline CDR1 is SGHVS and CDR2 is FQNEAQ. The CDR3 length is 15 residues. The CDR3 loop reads CASSRVGGSVSEAFF. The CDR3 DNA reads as TGTGCCAGCAGCCGAGTGGGAGGGAGTGTTTCTGAAGCTTTCTTT.

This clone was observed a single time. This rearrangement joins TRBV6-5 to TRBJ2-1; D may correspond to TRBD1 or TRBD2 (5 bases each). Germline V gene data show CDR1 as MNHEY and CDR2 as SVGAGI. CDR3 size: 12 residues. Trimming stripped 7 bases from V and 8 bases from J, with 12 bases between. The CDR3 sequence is CASKRGRDEQFF. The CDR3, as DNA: TGTGCCAGCAAGAGGGGCCGGGATGAGCAGTTCTTC.

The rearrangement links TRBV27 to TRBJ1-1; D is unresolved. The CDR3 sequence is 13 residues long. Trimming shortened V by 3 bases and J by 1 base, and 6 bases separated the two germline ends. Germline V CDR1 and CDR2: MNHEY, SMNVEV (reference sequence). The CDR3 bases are TGTGCCAGCAGTTTTTCGAGGAACACTGAAGCTTTCTTT. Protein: CASSFSRNTEAFF.

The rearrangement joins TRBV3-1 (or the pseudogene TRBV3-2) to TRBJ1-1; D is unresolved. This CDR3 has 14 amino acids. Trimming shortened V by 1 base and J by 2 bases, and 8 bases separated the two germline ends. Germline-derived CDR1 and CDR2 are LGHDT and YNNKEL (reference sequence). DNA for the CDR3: TGTGCCAGCAGCCAAGGCGTCCAAAACACTGAAGCTTTCTTT. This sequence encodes CASSQGVQNTEAFF.

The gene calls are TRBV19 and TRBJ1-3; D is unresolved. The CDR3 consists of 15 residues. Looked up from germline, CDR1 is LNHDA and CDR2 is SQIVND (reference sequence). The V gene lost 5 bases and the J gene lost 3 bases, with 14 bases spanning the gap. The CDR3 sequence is CASSPGDERGNTIYF. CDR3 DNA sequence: TGTGCCAGTAGTCCAGGCGACGAGCGTGGAAACACCATATATTTT.

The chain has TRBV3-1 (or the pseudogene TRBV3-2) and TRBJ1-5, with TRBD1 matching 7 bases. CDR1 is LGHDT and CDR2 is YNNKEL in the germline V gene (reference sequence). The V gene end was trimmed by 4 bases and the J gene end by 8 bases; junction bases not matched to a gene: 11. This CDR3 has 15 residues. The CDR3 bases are TGTGCCAGCAGCCTTGGCCAACAGGGGTTTGAGCCCCAGCATTTT. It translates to CASSLGQQGFEPQHF.

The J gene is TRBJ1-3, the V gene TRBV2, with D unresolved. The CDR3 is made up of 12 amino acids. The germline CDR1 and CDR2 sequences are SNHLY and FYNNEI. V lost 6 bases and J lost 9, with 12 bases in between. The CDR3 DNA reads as TGTGCCAGCAGATCCTCTGGAGGCACCATATATTTT. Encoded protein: CASRSSGGTIYF.

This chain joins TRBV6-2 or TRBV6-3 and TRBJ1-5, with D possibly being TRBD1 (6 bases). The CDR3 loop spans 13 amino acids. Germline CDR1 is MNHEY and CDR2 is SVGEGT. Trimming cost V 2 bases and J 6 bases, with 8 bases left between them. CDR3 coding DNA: TGTGCCAGCAGTTACAGGGGGGCTCAGCCCCAGCATTTT. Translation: CASSYRGAQPQHF.

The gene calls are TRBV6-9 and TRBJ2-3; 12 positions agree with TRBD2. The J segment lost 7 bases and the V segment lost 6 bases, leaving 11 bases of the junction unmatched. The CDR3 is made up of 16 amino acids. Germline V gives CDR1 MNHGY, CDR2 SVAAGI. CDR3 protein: CASSIRTSGALNTQYF. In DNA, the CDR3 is TGTGCCAGCAGCATTAGGACTAGCGGGGCGTTAAATACGCAGTATTTT.

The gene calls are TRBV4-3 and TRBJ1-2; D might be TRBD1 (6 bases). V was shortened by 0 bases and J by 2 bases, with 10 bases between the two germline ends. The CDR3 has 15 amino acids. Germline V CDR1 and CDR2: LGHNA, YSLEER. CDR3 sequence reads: CASSQEKGENYGYTF. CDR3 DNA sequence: TGCGCCAGCAGCCAAGAGAAGGGGGAGAACTATGGCTACACCTTC.

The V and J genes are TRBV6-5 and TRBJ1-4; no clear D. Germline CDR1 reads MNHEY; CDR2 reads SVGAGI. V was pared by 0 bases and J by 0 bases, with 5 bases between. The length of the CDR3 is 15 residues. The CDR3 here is CASSYSWSTNEKLFF. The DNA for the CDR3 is TGTGCCAGCAGTTACTCATGGTCAACTAATGAAAAACTGTTTTTT.

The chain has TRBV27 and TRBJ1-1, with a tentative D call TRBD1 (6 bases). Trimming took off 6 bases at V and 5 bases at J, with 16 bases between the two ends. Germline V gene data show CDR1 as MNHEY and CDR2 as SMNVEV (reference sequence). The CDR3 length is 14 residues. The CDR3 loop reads CASSRTRGGTEAFF. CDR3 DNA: TGTGCCAGCAGCCGGACAAGAGGGGGGACTGAAGCTTTCTTT.

The CDR3 region is CASSQVWSASGPTGELFF. For the CDR3, the DNA is TGTGCCAGCAGCCAAGTTTGGTCCGCTAGCGGGCCCACCGGGGAGCTGTTTTTT. The rearrangement links TRBV3-1 (or the pseudogene TRBV3-2) to TRBJ2-2, with 8 bases that match TRBD2. Germline V gives CDR1 LGHDT, CDR2 YNNKEL (reference sequence). The CDR3 has 18 residues. V lost 1 base, J lost 4 bases, and 11 bases stayed unmatched.

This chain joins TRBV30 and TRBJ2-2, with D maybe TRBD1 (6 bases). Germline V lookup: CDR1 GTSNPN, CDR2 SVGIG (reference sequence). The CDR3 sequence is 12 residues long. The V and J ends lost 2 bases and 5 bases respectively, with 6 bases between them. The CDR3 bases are TGTGCCTGGAGTCAGGGGACCGGGGAGCTGTTTTTT. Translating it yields CAWSQGTGELFF.

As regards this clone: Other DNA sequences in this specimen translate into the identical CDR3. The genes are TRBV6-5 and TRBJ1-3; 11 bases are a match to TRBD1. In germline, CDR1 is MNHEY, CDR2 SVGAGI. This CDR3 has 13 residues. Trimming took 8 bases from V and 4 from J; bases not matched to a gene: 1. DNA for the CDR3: TGTGCCAGCCGGACAGGGGGCGGAAACACCATATATTTT. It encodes CASRTGGGNTIYF.

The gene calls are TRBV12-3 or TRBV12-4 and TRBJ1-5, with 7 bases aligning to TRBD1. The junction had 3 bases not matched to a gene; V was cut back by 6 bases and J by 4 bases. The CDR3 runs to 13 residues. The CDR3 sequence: CASSPDRNQPQHF. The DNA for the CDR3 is TGTGCCAGCAGCCCGGACAGGAATCAGCCCCAGCATTTT.

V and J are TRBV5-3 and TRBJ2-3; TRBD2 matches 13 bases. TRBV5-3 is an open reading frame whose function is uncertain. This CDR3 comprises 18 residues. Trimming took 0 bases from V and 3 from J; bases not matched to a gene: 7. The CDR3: CARSLATSGGEITDTQYF. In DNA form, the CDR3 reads TGTGCCAGAAGCTTGGCTACTAGCGGGGGGGAGATAACAGATACGCAGTATTTT.